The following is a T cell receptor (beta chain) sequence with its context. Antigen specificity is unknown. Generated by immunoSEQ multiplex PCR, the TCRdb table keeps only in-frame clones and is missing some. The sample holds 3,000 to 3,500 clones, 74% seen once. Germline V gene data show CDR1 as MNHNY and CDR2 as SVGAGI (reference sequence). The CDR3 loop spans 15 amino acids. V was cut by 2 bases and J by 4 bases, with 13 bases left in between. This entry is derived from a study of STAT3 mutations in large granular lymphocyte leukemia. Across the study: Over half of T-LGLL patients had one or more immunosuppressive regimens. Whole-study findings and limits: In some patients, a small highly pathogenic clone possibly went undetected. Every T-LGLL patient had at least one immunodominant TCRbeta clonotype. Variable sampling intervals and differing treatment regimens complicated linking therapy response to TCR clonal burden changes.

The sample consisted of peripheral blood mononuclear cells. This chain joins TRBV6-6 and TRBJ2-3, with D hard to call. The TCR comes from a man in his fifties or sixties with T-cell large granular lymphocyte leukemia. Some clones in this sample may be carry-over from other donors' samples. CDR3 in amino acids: CASSYPDPAADTQYF. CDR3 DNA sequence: TGTGCCAGCAGTTACCCGGACCCTGCGGCAGATACGCAGTATTTT.